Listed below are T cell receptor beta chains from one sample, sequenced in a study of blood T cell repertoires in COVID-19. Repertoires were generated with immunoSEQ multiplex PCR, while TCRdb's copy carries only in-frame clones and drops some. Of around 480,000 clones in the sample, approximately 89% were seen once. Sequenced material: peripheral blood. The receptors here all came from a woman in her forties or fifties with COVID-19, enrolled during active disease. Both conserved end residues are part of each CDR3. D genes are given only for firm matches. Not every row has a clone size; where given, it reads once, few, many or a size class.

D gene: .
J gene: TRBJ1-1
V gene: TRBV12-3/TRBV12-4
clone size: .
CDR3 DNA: TGTGCCAGCAGCTTGGGACAGAACACTGAAGCTTTCTTT
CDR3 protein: CASSLGQNTEAFF

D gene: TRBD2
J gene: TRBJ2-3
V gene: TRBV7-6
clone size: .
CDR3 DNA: TGTGCCAGCAGCTTAGCTTTCCGGGGGGGCTTTTCAGATACGCAGTATTTT
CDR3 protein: CASSLAFRGGFSDTQYF

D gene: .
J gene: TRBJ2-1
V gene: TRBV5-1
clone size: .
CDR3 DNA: TGCGCCAGCAGCTTCTCATACTCGGATGAGCAGTTCTTC
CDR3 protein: CASSFSYSDEQFF

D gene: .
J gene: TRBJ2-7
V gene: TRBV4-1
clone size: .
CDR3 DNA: TGCGCCAGCAGCCAAGGCGGAGGGTTTTCCTACGAGCAGTACTTC
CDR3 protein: CASSQGGGFSYEQYF

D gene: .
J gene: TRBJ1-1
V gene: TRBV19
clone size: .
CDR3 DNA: TGTGCCAGTAGCGGGACACGGAACACTGAAGCTTTCTTT
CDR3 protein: CASSGTRNTEAFF

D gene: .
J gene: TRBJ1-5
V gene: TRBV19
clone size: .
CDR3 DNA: TGTGCCAGTAGTATAGACTCGGTTCCGGATCAGCCCCAGCATTTT
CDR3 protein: CASSIDSVPDQPQHF

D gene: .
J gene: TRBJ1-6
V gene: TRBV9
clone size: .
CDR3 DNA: TGTGCCAGCAGTCAGGGGTCCTATAATTCACCCCTCCACTTT
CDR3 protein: CASSQGSYNSPLHF

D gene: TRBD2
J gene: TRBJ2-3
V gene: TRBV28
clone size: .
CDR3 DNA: TGTGCCAGCAGGAGGGGCGGGGGGGCGAAGAGAGATACGCAGTATTTT
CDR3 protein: CASRRGGGAKRDTQYF

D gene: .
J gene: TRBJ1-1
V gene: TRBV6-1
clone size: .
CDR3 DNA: TGTGCCAGCAGTGAATTCGCGGTTTACGACACTGAAGCTTTCTTT
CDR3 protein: CASSEFAVYDTEAFF

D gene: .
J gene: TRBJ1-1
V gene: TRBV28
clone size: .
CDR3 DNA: TGTGCCAGCAGTTTAAACAGGGCCGGCGCTGAAGCTTTCTTT
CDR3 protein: CASSLNRAGAEAFF

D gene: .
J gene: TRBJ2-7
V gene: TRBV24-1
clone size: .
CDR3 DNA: TGTGCCACCAGTGAAACAGGGCTGGACGAGCAGTACTTC
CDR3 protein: CATSETGLDEQYF

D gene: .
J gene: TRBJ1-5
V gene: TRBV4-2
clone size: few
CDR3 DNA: TGTGCCAGCAGCCAAGACACTGGAGGGAGCAATCAGCCCCAGCATTTT
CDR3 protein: CASSQDTGGSNQPQHF

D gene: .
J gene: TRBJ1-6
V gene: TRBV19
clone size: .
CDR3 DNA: TGTGCCAGTAGTATTGGAGGGTTCAGTTCACCCCTCCACTTT
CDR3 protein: CASSIGGFSSPLHF

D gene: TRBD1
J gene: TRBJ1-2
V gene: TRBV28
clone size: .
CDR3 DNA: TGTGCCAGCACCTCTTGGGGACAGCTCTATGGCTACACCTTC
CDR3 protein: CASTSWGQLYGYTF

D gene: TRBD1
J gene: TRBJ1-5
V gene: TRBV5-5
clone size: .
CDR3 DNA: TGTGCCAGCAGCGTCCGGGACAGGGATTATAGCAATCAGCCCCAGCATTTT
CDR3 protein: CASSVRDRDYSNQPQHF

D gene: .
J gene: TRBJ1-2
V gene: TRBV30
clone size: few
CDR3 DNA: TGTGCCTGGAGTCTCCCTCCAGGTGACTATGGCTACACCTTC
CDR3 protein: CAWSLPPGDYGYTF

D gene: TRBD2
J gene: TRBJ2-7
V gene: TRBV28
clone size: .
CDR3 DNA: TGTGCCAGCAGCCACACTAGCGGGGGCTACGAGCAGTACTTC
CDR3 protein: CASSHTSGGYEQYF

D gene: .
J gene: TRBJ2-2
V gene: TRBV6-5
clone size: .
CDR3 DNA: TGTGCCAGCAGCCTTGACAGACTGAACACCGGGGAGCTGTTTTTT
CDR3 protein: CASSLDRLNTGELFF

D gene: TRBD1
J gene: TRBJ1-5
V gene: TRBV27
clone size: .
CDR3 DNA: TGTGCCAGCAGTTTAAGGACAGGAGATAGCAATCAGCCCCAGCATTTT
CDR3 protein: CASSLRTGDSNQPQHF

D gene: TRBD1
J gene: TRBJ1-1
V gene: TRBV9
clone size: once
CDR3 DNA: TGTGCCAGCAGCCCCGACAGGGCAGGAACTGAAGCTTTCTTT
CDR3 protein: CASSPDRAGTEAFF

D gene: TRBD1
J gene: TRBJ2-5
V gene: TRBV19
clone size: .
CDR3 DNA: TGTGCCAGTTGCCAGATCGGGACAGCTCAAGAGACCCAGTACTTC
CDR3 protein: CASCQIGTAQETQYF

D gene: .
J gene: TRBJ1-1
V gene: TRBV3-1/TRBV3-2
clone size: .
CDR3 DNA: TGTGCCAGCAGCCAGGTGGACGGGGACACTGAAGCTTTCTTT
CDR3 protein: CASSQVDGDTEAFF

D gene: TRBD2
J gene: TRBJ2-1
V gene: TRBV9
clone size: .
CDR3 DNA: TGTGCCAGCAGCGTAGGGGCTAGCGGGGGGCTAGTAGAGCAGTTCTTC
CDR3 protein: CASSVGASGGLVEQFF

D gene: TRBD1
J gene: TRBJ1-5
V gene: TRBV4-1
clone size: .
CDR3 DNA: TGCGCCAGCAGCCAAGTTAGGTGGACCAGGGGGGATCAGCCCCAGCATTTT
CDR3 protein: CASSQVRWTRGDQPQHF

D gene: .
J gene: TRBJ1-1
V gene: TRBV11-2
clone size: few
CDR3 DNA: TGTGCCAGCAGCTTTGGACAGCTGAACACTGAAGCTTTCTTT
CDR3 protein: CASSFGQLNTEAFF

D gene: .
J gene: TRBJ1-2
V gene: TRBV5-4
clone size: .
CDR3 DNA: TGTGCCAGCAGCAGGGGGTGCTACACCTTC
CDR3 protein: CASSRGCYTF

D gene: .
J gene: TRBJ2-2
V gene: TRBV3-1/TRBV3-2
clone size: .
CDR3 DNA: TGTGCCAGCAGCCAGGGCATGAACACCGGGGAGCTGTTTTTT
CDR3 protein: CASSQGMNTGELFF

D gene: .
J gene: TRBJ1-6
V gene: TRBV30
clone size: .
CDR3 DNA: TGTGCCTGGGGGTCTTGGACAGCCTCCTATAATTCACCCCTCCACTTT
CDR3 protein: CAWGSWTASYNSPLHF

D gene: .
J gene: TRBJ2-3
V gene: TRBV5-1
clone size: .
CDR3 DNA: TGCGCCAGCAGCTTATCGGGGTATGGAGATACGCAGTATTTT
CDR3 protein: CASSLSGYGDTQYF

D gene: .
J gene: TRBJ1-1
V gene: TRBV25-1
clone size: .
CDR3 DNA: TGTGCCAGCAGTGATCGGGGGGCGGGGAACACTGAAGCTTTCTTT
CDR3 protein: CASSDRGAGNTEAFF

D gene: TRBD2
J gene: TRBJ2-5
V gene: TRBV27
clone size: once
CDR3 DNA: TGTGCCAGCGGGCGTACAGCGGGGGGAGCCCCCGAGACCCAGTACTTC
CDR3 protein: CASGRTAGGAPETQYF

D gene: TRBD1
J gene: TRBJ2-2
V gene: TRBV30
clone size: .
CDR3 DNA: TGTGCCTGGAGCCCGGGACAGCACACCGGGGAGCTGTTTTTT
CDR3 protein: CAWSPGQHTGELFF

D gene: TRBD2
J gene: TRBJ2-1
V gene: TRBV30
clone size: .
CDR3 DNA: TGTGCCTGGAGTGTATGGGGTAGCGGGTCGGGTGAGCAGTTCTTC
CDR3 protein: CAWSVWGSGSGEQFF

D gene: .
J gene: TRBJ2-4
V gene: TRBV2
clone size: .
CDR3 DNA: TGTGCCAGCAGTGCTGTGGGCCCTCAGTACTTC
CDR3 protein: CASSAVGPQYF

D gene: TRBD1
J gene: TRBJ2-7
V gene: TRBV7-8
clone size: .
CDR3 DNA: TGTGCCAGCAGCTCCGACAGGGGGAGCTACGAGCAGTACTTC
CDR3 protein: CASSSDRGSYEQYF

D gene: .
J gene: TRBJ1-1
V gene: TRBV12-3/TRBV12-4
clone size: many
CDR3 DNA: TGTGCCAGCAGTTCTTGGAAGGAGGCTGAAGCTTTCTTT
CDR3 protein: CASSSWKEAEAFF

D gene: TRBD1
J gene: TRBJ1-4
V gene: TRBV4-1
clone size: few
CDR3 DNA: TGCGCCAGCAGCCAAGGACAGGGGACCCTAAATGAAAAACTGTTTTTT
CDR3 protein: CASSQGQGTLNEKLFF

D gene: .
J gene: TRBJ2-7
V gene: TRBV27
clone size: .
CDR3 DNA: TGTGCCAGCAGTGAGGCGACTCCCGACGAGCAGTACTTC
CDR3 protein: CASSEATPDEQYF

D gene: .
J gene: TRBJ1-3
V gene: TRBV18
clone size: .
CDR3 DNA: TGTGCCAGCTCACCACTCGCAGGCGATGGAAACACCATATATTTT
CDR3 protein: CASSPLAGDGNTIYF

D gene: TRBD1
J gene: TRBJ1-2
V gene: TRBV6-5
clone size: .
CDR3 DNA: TGTGCCGGGAGTCGACAGGGGGCTAGGTACAGCTACACCTTC
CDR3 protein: CAGSRQGARYSYTF

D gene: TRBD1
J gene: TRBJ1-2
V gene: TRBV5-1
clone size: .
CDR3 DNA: TGCGCCAGCAGCCCAGGACAGGGCTTTGGCTACACCTTC
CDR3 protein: CASSPGQGFGYTF

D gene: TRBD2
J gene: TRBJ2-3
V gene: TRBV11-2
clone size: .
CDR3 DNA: TGTGCCAGCAGCCCGCGGACTAGCCCCTTCTTTACAGATACGCAGTATTTT
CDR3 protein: CASSPRTSPFFTDTQYF

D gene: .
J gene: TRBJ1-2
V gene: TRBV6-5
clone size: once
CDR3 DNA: TGTGCCAGCAGTACTTCACAGGGTCGGGACCTCTACACCTTC
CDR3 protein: CASSTSQGRDLYTF

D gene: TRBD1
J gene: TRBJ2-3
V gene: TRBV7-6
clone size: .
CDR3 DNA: TGTGCCAGCAGCCCGCGACAGGGGATGAACACAGATACGCAGTATTTT
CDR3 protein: CASSPRQGMNTDTQYF

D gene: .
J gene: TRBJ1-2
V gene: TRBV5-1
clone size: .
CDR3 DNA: TGCGCCAGCAGCCTCGGACAGACGGGCTACACCTTC
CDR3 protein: CASSLGQTGYTF

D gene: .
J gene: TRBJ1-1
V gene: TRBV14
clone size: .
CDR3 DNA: TGTGCCAGCAGCCAAGTTGGCAGGCTGGGTGAAGCTTTCTTT
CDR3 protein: CASSQVGRLGEAFF

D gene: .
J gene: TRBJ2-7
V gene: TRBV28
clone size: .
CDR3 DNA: TGTGCCAGCAGTCCAATCGACCCCCCACGGGGCTCCTACGAGCAGTACTTC
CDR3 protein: CASSPIDPPRGSYEQYF

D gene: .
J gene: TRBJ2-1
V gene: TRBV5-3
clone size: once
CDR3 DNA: TGTGCCAGAAGCTCTTCTAGCTCCTACAATGAGCAGTTCTTC
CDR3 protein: CARSSSSSYNEQFF

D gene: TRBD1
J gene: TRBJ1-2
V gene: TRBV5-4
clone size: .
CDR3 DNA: TGTGCCAGCAGCAAACAGGGGAGACACTATGGCTACACCTTC
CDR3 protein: CASSKQGRHYGYTF

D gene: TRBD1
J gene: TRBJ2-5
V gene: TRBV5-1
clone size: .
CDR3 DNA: TGCGCCAGCAGCTTCTCGACAGGGGGTAAAGAGACCCAGTACTTC
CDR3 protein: CASSFSTGGKETQYF

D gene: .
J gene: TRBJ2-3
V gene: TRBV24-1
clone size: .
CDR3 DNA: TGTGCCACCAGTTTTCAATTGACAGCCACAGATACGCAGTATTTT
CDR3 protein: CATSFQLTATDTQYF

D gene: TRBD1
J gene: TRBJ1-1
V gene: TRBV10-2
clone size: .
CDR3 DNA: TGCGCCAGCAGGAAATCCTCTCAGGGGGGTGACACTGAAGCTTTCTTT
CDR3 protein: CASRKSSQGGDTEAFF

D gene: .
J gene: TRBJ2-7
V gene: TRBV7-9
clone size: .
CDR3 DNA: TGTGCCAGCAGCCCAGGCATTTTCTACGAGCAGTACTTC
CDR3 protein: CASSPGIFYEQYF

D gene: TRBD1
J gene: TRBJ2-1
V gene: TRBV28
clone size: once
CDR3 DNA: TGTGCCAGCAGTTTGACAGGGTCATGGTTCAATGAGCAGTTCTTC
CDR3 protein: CASSLTGSWFNEQFF